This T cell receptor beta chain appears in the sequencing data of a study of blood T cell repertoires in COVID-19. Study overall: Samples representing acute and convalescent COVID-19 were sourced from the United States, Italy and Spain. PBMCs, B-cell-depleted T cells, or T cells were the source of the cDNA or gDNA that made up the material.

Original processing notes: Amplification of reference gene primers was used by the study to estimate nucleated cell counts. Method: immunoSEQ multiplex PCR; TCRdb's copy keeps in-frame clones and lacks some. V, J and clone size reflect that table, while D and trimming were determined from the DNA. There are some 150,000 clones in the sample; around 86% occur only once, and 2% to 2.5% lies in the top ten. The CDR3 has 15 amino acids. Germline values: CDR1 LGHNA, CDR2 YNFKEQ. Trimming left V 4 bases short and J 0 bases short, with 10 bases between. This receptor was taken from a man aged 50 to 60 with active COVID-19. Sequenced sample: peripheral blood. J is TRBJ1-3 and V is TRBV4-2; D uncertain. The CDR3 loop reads CASSPPVGSGNTIYF. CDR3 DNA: TGTGCCAGCAGCCCCCCGGTCGGCTCTGGAAACACCATATATTTT.